This entry describes one T cell receptor beta chain. No antigen is known for it. TCRdb called the 5' RACE reads again in MiXCR, with one record for every CDR3 protein. This sample has approximately 150,000 distinct CDR3 sequences, with about 6.2% found just once. These data belong to a study of T cells after yellow fever vaccination. Study-level information: Low-cell-number fractions underwent preparation using SMART-Seq v4 Ultra Low Input. Study-wide results and limits: CD4 and CD8 compartments shared a small share of clonotypes, likely from convergent recombination. The study re-detected most primary-vaccination clones after the booster (96% CD4, approximately 87% CD8). Weaker in magnitude, the secondary response showed a faster peak on day 5 versus 15.

Germline V CDR1 and CDR2: ENHRY, SYGVKD. V lost 0 bases, J lost 16 bases, and 13 bases lay in between. The CDR3 is 12 residues long. This chain links TRBV10-3 with TRBJ2-1; D tentatively fits TRBD1 or TRBD2 (5 bases each). This receptor was taken from a young man who received the YFV17D yellow fever vaccine. Source: CD4+ T cells sorted from PBMCs, taken on the day of the first yellow fever vaccination. CDR3 region: CAISESRDLTFF. Written as DNA, the CDR3 is TGTGCCATCAGTGAGTCCAGGGACCTCACCTTCTTC.